This is a list of T cell receptor beta chains from one sample in a study of blood T cell repertoires in COVID-19. Libraries were prepared by immunoSEQ multiplex PCR; TCRdb keeps only in-frame clonotypes and omits some of them. The table shows over 95,000 clones, with approximately 84% occurring only once. Sample: peripheral blood. The receptor source for this set is a man aged 40-55 years with acute or convalescent COVID-19. CDR3s include the opening cysteine and the closing phenylalanine or tryptophan. A D gene is named only where the DNA matches it firmly. Some rows mark clone size as missing; the rest say once, few, many or name a class of expanded clone.

V gene	clone size	D gene	J gene	CDR3 protein	CDR3 DNA
TRBV5-8	.	TRBD1	TRBJ1-1	CASSFGRGQAFF	TGTGCCAGCAGCTTCGGCAGGGGGCAAGCTTTCTTT
TRBV2	.	.	TRBJ2-3	CASRQDGFYTDTQYF	TGTGCCAGCAGACAGGACGGCTTTTACACAGATACGCAGTATTTT
TRBV7-9	.	TRBD1	TRBJ1-1	CASSGRDRGLGTEAFF	TGTGCCAGCAGCGGCCGGGACAGGGGGCTGGGCACTGAAGCTTTCTTT
TRBV10-1	.	.	TRBJ2-2	CASSGGTTTGELFF	TGCGCCAGCAGTGGGGGGACAACCACCGGGGAGCTGTTTTTT
TRBV7-9	.	TRBD1	TRBJ2-7	CASSLVPGGGYEQYF	TGTGCCAGCAGCTTAGTCCCAGGGGGCGGCTACGAGCAGTACTTC
TRBV29-1	.	TRBD2	TRBJ2-7	CSVVAGPYEQYF	TGCAGCGTTGTAGCGGGACCCTACGAGCAGTACTTC
TRBV6-1	.	.	TRBJ1-1	CASSEKSERTENTEAFF	TGTGCCAGCAGTGAAAAGTCGGAGCGGACGGAGAACACTGAAGCTTTCTTT
TRBV15	many	.	TRBJ2-2	CATSERSEAGELFF	TGTGCCACCAGCGAGAGATCGGAGGCCGGGGAGCTGTTTTTT
TRBV3-1/TRBV3-2	.	.	TRBJ2-5	CASSTQPGEYQETQYF	TGTGCCAGCAGCACCCAACCGGGGGAGTACCAAGAGACCCAGTACTTC
TRBV7-9	.	TRBD1	TRBJ1-2	CASADRENGYTF	TGTGCCAGCGCGGACAGGGAAAATGGCTACACCTTC
TRBV14	.	.	TRBJ2-2	CASSLYFGNTGELFF	TGTGCCAGCAGTCTTTACTTCGGGAACACCGGGGAGCTGTTTTTT
TRBV6-5	.	.	TRBJ2-7	CASSYSGDTPYEQYF	TGTGCCAGCAGTTACTCAGGGGACACCCCCTACGAGCAGTACTTC
TRBV10-3	.	.	TRBJ2-3	CAITREIVGGEDTQYF	TGTGCCATCACTCGAGAGATTGTAGGAGGGGAAGATACGCAGTATTTT
TRBV18	.	.	TRBJ1-2	CASSPDLGGNYGYTF	TGTGCCAGCTCACCAGACCTGGGGGGAAACTATGGCTACACCTTC
TRBV5-1	.	TRBD1	TRBJ2-5	CASSLAGQGKTQYF	TGCGCCAGCAGCTTGGCCGGACAGGGAAAGACCCAGTACTTC
TRBV30	.	.	TRBJ1-2	CAWSVGFSRAYGYTF	TGTGCCTGGAGTGTAGGTTTTAGCAGAGCCTATGGCTACACCTTC
TRBV12-3/TRBV12-4	.	.	TRBJ2-5	CASRGGQETQYF	TGTGCCAGCAGAGGAGGACAAGAGACCCAGTACTTC
TRBV7-9	.	.	TRBJ2-2	CASSLVSGNTGELFF	TGTGCCAGCAGCTTAGTTTCAGGGAACACCGGGGAGCTGTTTTTT
TRBV6-5	.	TRBD1	TRBJ2-5	CASSYPQGDEETQYF	TGTGCCAGCAGTTATCCTCAGGGGGATGAGGAGACCCAGTACTTC
TRBV7-5	.	.	TRBJ1-1	CVRSLPLLRTGGPEAFF	TGTGTCAGAAGCCTACCCCTCCTTAGGACAGGGGGCCCTGAAGCTTTCTTT
TRBV7-9	.	TRBD1	TRBJ1-2	CASSSNRGGLYGYTF	TGTGCCAGCAGCTCGAATAGAGGGGGCCTTTATGGCTACACCTTC
TRBV11-3	.	TRBD1	TRBJ1-4	CASSLGGQGYQKLFF	TGTGCCAGCAGCTTAGGGGGACAGGGTTATCAAAAACTGTTTTTT
TRBV7-9	.	.	TRBJ1-1	CASSLTVVNTEAFF	TGTGCCAGCAGCCTGACAGTGGTGAACACTGAAGCTTTCTTT
TRBV9	.	.	TRBJ2-1	CASSVAEYNEQFF	TGTGCCAGCAGCGTAGCGGAGTACAATGAGCAGTTCTTC
TRBV7-2	.	TRBD2	TRBJ2-3	CASSLELAGGTDTQYF	TGTGCCAGCAGCTTAGAACTAGCGGGGGGGACAGATACGCAGTATTTT
TRBV2	.	TRBD2	TRBJ2-1	CASSELRGGYNEQFF	TGTGCCAGCAGTGAACTCCGCGGGGGCTACAATGAGCAGTTCTTC
TRBV6-5	once	TRBD2	TRBJ2-2	CASSLNAGGSTGELFF	TGTGCCAGCAGTTTGAACGCGGGGGGATCCACCGGGGAGCTGTTTTTT
TRBV10-3	.	TRBD1	TRBJ2-7	CAIQQGAGYEQYF	TGTGCCATTCAACAGGGGGCTGGCTACGAGCAGTACTTC
TRBV5-1	.	TRBD1	TRBJ2-1	CASSKEGQGAGEQFF	TGCGCCAGCAGCAAGGAAGGACAGGGGGCAGGGGAGCAGTTCTTC
TRBV6-1	few	.	TRBJ1-6	CASSEAPVTPLHF	TGTGCCAGCAGTGAAGCGCCGGTGACACCCCTCCACTTT
TRBV5-4	.	.	TRBJ1-1	CASSQDPGGMNTEAFF	TGTGCCAGCAGCCAGGACCCGGGGGGAATGAACACTGAAGCTTTCTTT
TRBV5-1	.	TRBD2	TRBJ2-1	CASSVAGGNEQFF	TGCGCCAGCAGCGTGGCGGGGGGGAATGAGCAGTTCTTC
TRBV5-4	.	TRBD2	TRBJ2-5	CASSSGLAGGRETQYF	TGTGCCAGCAGCTCGGGACTAGCGGGGGGGCGCGAGACCCAGTACTTC